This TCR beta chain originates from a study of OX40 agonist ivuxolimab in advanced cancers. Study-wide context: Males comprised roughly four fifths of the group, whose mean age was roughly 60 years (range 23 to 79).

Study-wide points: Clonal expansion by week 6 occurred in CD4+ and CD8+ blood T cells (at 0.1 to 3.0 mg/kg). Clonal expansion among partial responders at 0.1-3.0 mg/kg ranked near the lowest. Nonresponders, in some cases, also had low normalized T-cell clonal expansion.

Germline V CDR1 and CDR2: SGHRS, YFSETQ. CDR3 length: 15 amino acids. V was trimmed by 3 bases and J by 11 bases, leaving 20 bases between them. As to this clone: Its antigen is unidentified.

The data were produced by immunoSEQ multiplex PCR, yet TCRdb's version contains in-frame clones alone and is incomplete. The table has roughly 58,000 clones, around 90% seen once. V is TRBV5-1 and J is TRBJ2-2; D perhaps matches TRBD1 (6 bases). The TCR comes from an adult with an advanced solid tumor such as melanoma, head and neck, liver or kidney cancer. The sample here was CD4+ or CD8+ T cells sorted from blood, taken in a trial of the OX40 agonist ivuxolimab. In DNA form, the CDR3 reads TGCGCCAGCAGCTCACAGGGAGATGGTCTAGGAGAGCTGTTTTTT. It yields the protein CASSSQGDGLGELFF.